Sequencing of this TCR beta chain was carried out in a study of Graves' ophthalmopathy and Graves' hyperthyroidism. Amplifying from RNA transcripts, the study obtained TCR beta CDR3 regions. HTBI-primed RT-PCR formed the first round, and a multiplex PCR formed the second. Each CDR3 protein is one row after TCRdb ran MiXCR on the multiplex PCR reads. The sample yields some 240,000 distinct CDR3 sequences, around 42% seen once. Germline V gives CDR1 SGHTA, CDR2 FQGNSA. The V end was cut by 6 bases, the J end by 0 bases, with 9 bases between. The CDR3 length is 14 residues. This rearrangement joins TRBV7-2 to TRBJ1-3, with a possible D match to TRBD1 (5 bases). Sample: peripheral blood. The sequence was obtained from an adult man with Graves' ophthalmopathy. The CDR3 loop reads CASSQGASGNTIYF. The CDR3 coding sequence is TGTGCCAGCAGTCAAGGGGCCTCTGGAAACACCATATATTTT.